Below are 10 T cell receptor beta chains sequenced from a single sample in a study of T cell repertoires in cytomegalovirus infection. Each CDR3 protein gets one entry after TCRdb re-called the reads with MiXCR. The table has roughly 310,000 distinct CDR3 sequences, almost 30% seen once. Which antigens these TCRs recognize remains unknown. Sequencing was performed on cultured PBMCs, taken from culture after CMV antigen stimulation. The source is a human donor in good health (CMV status not recorded). Some clones in this sample may be carry-over from other donors' samples.

The chain couples TRBV18 to TRBJ2-7; the match to TRBD1 covers 9 bases. The CDR3 has 16 residues. V was pared by 3 bases and J by 0 bases, with 6 bases of the junction left unmatched. The germline V gene has CDR1 KGHSH and CDR2 LQKENI. CDR3 residues: CASSPWDRVSSYEQYF. CDR3 DNA sequence: TGTGCCAGCTCACCGTGGGACAGGGTGAGCTCCTACGAGCAGTACTTC.

This clonotype occurred a few times. The CDR3 sequence: CASSRQTSYQETQYF. DNA for the CDR3: TGTGCCAGCAGTAGACAGACTTCGTACCAAGAGACCCAGTACTTC. This chain connects TRBV5-4 to TRBJ2-5, with D tentatively TRBD1 (5 bases). V shed 5 bases and J shed 0 bases, with 14 bases lying between them. Germline loops: CDR1 SGHNT, CDR2 YYREEE (reference sequence). This CDR3 is built from 15 residues.

The chain has TRBV20-1 and TRBJ1-1; 8 nucleotides align to TRBD1. CDR1 and CDR2 (germline): DFQATT, SNEGSKA (reference sequence). V shed 1 base, J shed 7 bases, and the junction held 11 bases outside the gene matches. The CDR3 totals 15 residues. CDR3 in DNA: TGCAGTGCTAGAGGCCGGGACAGGCCTTGGGGTGAAGCTTTCTTT. Its translation: CSARGRDRPWGEAFF.

This chain links TRBV7-3 with TRBJ1-2; 8 bases line up with TRBD1. The V and J ends lost 4 bases and 4 bases, in that order; junction bases with no gene match: 5. The CDR3 runs to 14 residues. CDR1 and CDR2 from the germline V gene are SGHTA and FQGTGA. The CDR3 is CASSSGQAAYGYTF. CDR3 nucleotides: TGTGCCAGCAGCTCGGGACAGGCCGCCTATGGCTACACCTTC.

This clonotype was observed a handful of times. The chain carries TRBV12-5 and TRBJ2-7; no definite D call. V was shortened by 5 bases and J by 2 bases, with 16 bases between the two germline ends. The CDR3 is 15 residues long. Per the germline V gene, CDR1 is LGHNT and CDR2 is FRNRAP. The CDR3 region has the DNA TGTGCTAGTGGTCCTCGGACGGAGACTCCCTACGAGCAGTACTTC. This gives the protein CASGPRTETPYEQYF.

This clonotype was counted only a few times. This chain links TRBV24-1 with TRBJ2-1; 8 bases are a match to TRBD1. The CDR3 length is 18 residues. Germline CDR1 is KGHDR and CDR2 is SFDVKD. J lost 8 bases, V lost 2 bases, and 16 bases had no gene match. CDR3 region: CATSDSRTGFASRDEQFF. The CDR3 coding sequence is TGTGCCACCAGTGATTCGCGGACAGGGTTTGCTTCACGAGATGAGCAGTTCTTC.

In this sample, this clonotype turned up a few times. The gene calls are TRBV7-6 and TRBJ2-4; weak D call: TRBD2 (6 bases). The germline gives CDR1 SGHVS, CDR2 FNYEAQ. CDR3 length: 15 amino acids. V was shortened by 5 bases and J by 3 bases, with 14 bases between the two germline ends. The CDR3, as DNA: TGTGCCAGCAGCCCGCGGGACGGTGGCAAAAACATTCAGTACTTC. This sequence encodes CASSPRDGGKNIQYF.

V gene TRBV10-3 combines with J gene TRBJ1-6, with TRBD1 as a possible D gene (5 bases). This CDR3 spans 14 amino acids. V was shortened by 2 bases and J by 9 bases, with 11 bases between the two germline ends. Per germline, CDR1 ENHRY and CDR2 SYGVKD. The CDR3 DNA reads as TGTGCCATCAGTGAGAGTCAGGGCGGTTCACCCCTCCACTTT. It is translated as CAISESQGGSPLHF.

J is TRBJ1-4 and V is TRBV3-1, with 9 bases fitting TRBD1. V lost 0 bases to trimming and J lost 8 bases; unmatched junction nucleotides: 7. This CDR3 contains 16 residues. Germline V lookup: CDR1 LGHDT, CDR2 YNNKEL (reference sequence). The CDR3 spells CASSQDWNRGREKLFF. As DNA, the CDR3 is TGTGCCAGCAGCCAAGATTGGAACAGGGGGCGCGAAAAACTGTTTTTT.

This sequence joins TRBV5-1 and TRBJ1-3; 9 bases map to TRBD1. This CDR3 is built from 14 residues. Per germline, CDR1 SGHRS and CDR2 YFSETQ. V lost 4 bases and J lost 8; bases outside the gene matches: 7. CDR3 in DNA: TGCGCCAGCAGCGGAACAGGGGGCACGGACACCATATATTTT. Translated, it gives CASSGTGGTDTIYF. The variable domain in full, with the rest retrieved from reference TRBV5-1 and TRBJ1-3, is KAGVTQTPRYLIKTRGQQVTLSCSPISGHRSVSWYQQTPGQGLQFLFEYFSETQRNKGNFPGRFSGRQFSNSRSEMNVSTLELGDSALYLCASSGTGGTDTIYFGEGSWLTVV.